The 18 T cell receptor beta chains presented below share a single source sample, sequenced in a study of spatial heterogeneity in lung cancer. Time point reported: sample taken at primary tumor resection. Each CDR3 protein is one row after TCRdb ran MiXCR on the 5' RACE reads. The table has several thousand distinct CDR3 sequences, roughly 15% seen once; the top ten hold approximately 15%. The source material was normal lung tissue next to the tumor, sampled at surgery. The receptors come from a male donor with early-stage non-small cell lung cancer.

This clonotype is medium-sized by share. This chain connects TRBV28 to TRBJ2-5, with TRBD1 matching 7 bases. J lost 4 bases, V lost 5 bases, and 10 bases had no gene match. The CDR3 has 15 amino acids. Germline V gene data show CDR1 as MDHEN and CDR2 as SYDVKM. The CDR3 DNA is TGTGCCAGCAGTCCAGACAGGGCAAATCGAGAGACCCAGTACTTC. Protein: CASSPDRANRETQYF.

This clonotype was recorded many times. The chain uses TRBV20-1 and TRBJ2-1, with D maybe TRBD2 (6 bases). CDR3 length: 15 residues. Between the trimmed V and J ends, which lost 0 bases and 0 bases, there was a span of 9 bases. CDR1 is DFQATT, CDR2 SNEGSKA, per germline (reference sequence). The CDR3 sequence: CSARDGGSSYNEQFF. The CDR3 DNA follows: TGCAGTGCTAGAGATGGAGGGAGCTCCTACAATGAGCAGTTCTTC.

The V gene is TRBV3-1, the J gene TRBJ2-1; D is perhaps TRBD1 (6 bases). Germline V CDR1 and CDR2: LGHDT, YNNKEL (reference sequence). CDR3 size: 15 residues. Trimming shortened V by 2 bases and J by 10 bases, and 18 bases separated the two germline ends. CDR3 sequence (DNA): TGTGCCAGCAGCCAACTCCCGGGGACACTTGGCGAGCAGTTCTTC. This translates into CASSQLPGTLGEQFF.

This chain uses TRBV6-2 or TRBV6-3 with TRBJ1-5; tentatively, D is TRBD1 (5 bases). The length of the CDR3 is 15 residues. The germline V gene encodes CDR1 MNHEY and CDR2 SVGEGT. Trimming cost V 8 bases and J 2 bases, with 16 bases left between them. The CDR3 nucleotides are TGTGCCAGCGGCCCGACCGGGACGGGCAATCAGCCCCAGCATTTT. Protein product: CASGPTGTGNQPQHF.

By sample fraction, this clonotype is medium-sized (0.01 to 0.1%). This chain joins TRBV12-3 or TRBV12-4 and TRBJ1-1, with a possible D match to TRBD1 (6 bases). This CDR3 contains 13 residues. V dropped 5 bases and J dropped 5 bases, with 12 bases sitting between them. The CDR3 here is CASSLTGFTEAFF. DNA for the CDR3: TGTGCCAGCAGTCTCACAGGGTTTACTGAAGCTTTCTTT.

By share of the sample, this clonotype is medium-sized. The genes are TRBV20-1 and TRBJ2-2; 10 nucleotides align to TRBD2. Trimming took 6 bases from V and 5 from J; bases not matched to a gene: 9. Germline values: CDR1 DFQATT, CDR2 SNEGSKA (reference sequence). The CDR3 spans 15 residues. In DNA, the CDR3 is TGCAGTGCAACTACCGGGACTAGCGAGACCGGGGAGCTGTTTTTT. It is translated as CSATTGTSETGELFF.

V is TRBV29-1 and J is TRBJ1-2; possibly TRBD1 for D (5 bases). V was pared by 4 bases and J by 8 bases, with 11 bases between. CDR1 and CDR2 from the germline V gene are SQVTM and ANQGSEA. The CDR3 length is 11 residues. The CDR3 loop is CSVARARGYTF. The CDR3 coding sequence is TGCAGCGTTGCCAGGGCTCGGGGCTACACCTTC. Combining the CDR3 with reference TRBV29-1 and TRBJ1-2 gives the whole variable domain SAVISQKPSRDICQRGTSLTIQCQVDSQVTMMFWYRQQPGQSLTLIATANQGSEATYESGFVIDKFPISRPNLTFSTLTVSNMSPEDSSIYLCSVARARGYTFGSGTRLTVV.

This clonotype was seen more than once but under ten times. An end of the junction differs from the germline gene, which may be a read error. This chain uses TRBV7-7 with TRBJ2-7; TRBD1 aligns across 9 bases. The length of the CDR3 is 13 residues. CDR1 is SSHAT and CDR2 is FNYEAQ in the germline V gene (reference sequence). The CDR3 region is CASSSDRGTEQYF. CDR3 DNA: TGTGCTAGCAGCTCGGACAGGGGCACCGAGCAGTACTTC.

The V call is TRBV7-9, the J call TRBJ2-6; D may be TRBD1 (5 bases). The CDR3 runs to 16 residues. The germline V gene has CDR1 SEHNR and CDR2 FQNEAQ (reference sequence). The ends were cut back, 6 bases at V and 0 bases at J, with 12 bases in the middle. The CDR3 DNA sequence: TGTGCCAGCAGTCCTCTCGACAGCTCTGGGGCCAACGTCCTGACTTTC. Encoded protein: CASSPLDSSGANVLTF.

The sample holds many counts of this clonotype. The J gene is TRBJ2-3, the V gene TRBV12-3 or TRBV12-4, with a weak D call TRBD2 (6 bases). This CDR3 spans 18 amino acids. Between the trimmed V and J ends, which lost 4 bases and 2 bases, there was a span of 22 bases. The chain's CDR3 is CASSSPAYSGLFTDTQYF. In DNA form, the CDR3 reads TGTGCCAGCAGTTCCCCCGCCTATTCGGGACTCTTCACAGATACGCAGTATTTT.

This clonotype has a count of ten or more. The chain uses TRBV28 and TRBJ1-4; D is perhaps TRBD1 (5 bases). CDR3 length: 12 residues. Trimming took 6 bases from V and 7 from J, leaving 9 bases between them. CDR1 MDHEN and CDR2 SYDVKM come from the germline V gene. In DNA, the CDR3 is TGTGCCAGCAGACCAGGGTTTGAAAAACTGTTTTTT. Its translation is CASRPGFEKLFF.

In its sample, this clonotype was seen a few times. The chain has TRBV4-3 and TRBJ2-3, with 7 bases identical to TRBD1. CDR3 size: 15 residues. Germline V lookup: CDR1 LGHNA, CDR2 YSLEER. Germline trimming cut 1 base from V and 2 bases from J; bases unmatched to any gene: 3. CDR3 loop: CASSQGTGTTDTQYF. The CDR3 nucleotides are TGCGCCAGCAGCCAAGGGACAGGAACCACAGATACGCAGTATTTT.

This clonotype was observed many times. The chain has TRBV18 and TRBJ2-1; TRBD1 is a possible D gene (6 bases). V lost 2 bases to trimming and J lost 8 bases, with 16 bases between them. This CDR3 is built from 15 residues. The germline V gene has CDR1 KGHSH and CDR2 LQKENI. Written as DNA, the CDR3 is TGTGCCAGCTCACCAGAGGACAGCGCGAGCGATGAGCAGTTCTTC. It yields the protein CASSPEDSASDEQFF.

This clonotype is medium-sized within its sample. The chain employs TRBV2 and TRBJ1-5; 7 bases map to TRBD1. The CDR3 is 14 amino acids. Germline trimming cut 6 bases from V and 1 base from J; bases unmatched to any gene: 3. CDR1 is SNHLY and CDR2 is FYNNEI in the germline V gene. Here the CDR3 reads CASREGASNQPQHF. Written as DNA, the CDR3 is TGTGCCAGCAGGGAGGGGGCGAGCAATCAGCCCCAGCATTTT.

By its share, this clonotype is medium-sized. The chain joins TRBV6-6 to TRBJ2-1; D is unclear. CDR3 length: 12 residues. The ends were cut back, 5 bases at V and 3 bases at J, with 5 bases in the middle. Germline CDR1 MNHNY, CDR2 SVGAGI (reference sequence). This chain's CDR3 is CASSLFYNEQFF. The DNA of the CDR3 is TGTGCCAGCAGTCTCTTCTACAATGAGCAGTTCTTC.

This clonotype is medium-sized. The chain has TRBV27 and TRBJ2-1; D is undetermined. Trimming removed 2 bases at V and 0 bases at J, with 11 bases between. The CDR3 runs to 16 residues. Germline V gene lookup returns CDR1 MNHEY and CDR2 SMNVEV (reference sequence). CDR3 sequence reads: CASSLDQTSSYNEQFF. The CDR3 bases are TGTGCCAGCAGTTTAGATCAAACATCCTCCTACAATGAGCAGTTCTTC.

By share of the sample, this clonotype is large. The chain uses TRBV6-2 or TRBV6-3 and TRBJ1-1; D ambiguous. V shed 6 bases and J shed 6 bases, with 8 bases lying between them. The CDR3 has 11 residues. From germline, CDR1 is MNHEY and CDR2 SVGEGT. CDR3 nucleotide sequence: TGTGCCAGCAGCCAAGGAGCTGAAGCTTTCTTT. This encodes CASSQGAEAFF.

This clonotype has only a few counts. The chain combines TRBV5-6 with TRBJ2-5; TRBD1 agrees at 7 bases. V shed 2 bases and J 5 bases; nucleotides not matched to a gene: 9. Germline CDR1 and CDR2: SGHDT and YYEEEE. The CDR3 totals 15 residues. As DNA, the CDR3 is TGTGCCAGCAGCTTTTCGAGGGGGCGCGAGGAGACCCAGTACTTC. Its protein is CASSFSRGREETQYF.